One and the same sample provided the 4 T cell receptor beta chains below, sequenced in a study of blood T cell repertoires in COVID-19. Libraries were prepared by immunoSEQ multiplex PCR; TCRdb keeps only in-frame clonotypes and omits some of them. The sample yields a few hundred thousand clones, more than 75% seen once. The source material was PBMCs or T cells enriched from blood (not recorded which). The receptor source for this set is a man aged 25-40 years in a cohort exposed to, infected with or recovered from COVID-19 (not recorded which).

The chain joins TRBV19 to TRBJ2-7; 7 bases map to TRBD1. This CDR3 spans 14 amino acids. V lost 5 bases to trimming and J lost 6 bases; unmatched junction nucleotides: 10. Germline V gene sequence: CDR1 LNHDA, CDR2 SQIVND (reference sequence). The CDR3 here is CASSYIDREAEQYF. The DNA of the CDR3 is TGTGCCAGTAGTTACATTGACAGGGAAGCCGAGCAGTACTTC.

V gene TRBV28 combines with J gene TRBJ1-2, with TRBD1 as a possible D gene (6 bases). CDR1 and CDR2 (germline): MDHEN, SYDVKM. With 5 bases removed from V and 1 base from J, the gap between germline ends came to 14 bases. This CDR3 has 15 residues. CDR3 bases: TGTGCCAGCAGTCCAAAACCGGGACATAACTATGGCTACACCTTC. It is translated as CASSPKPGHNYGYTF.

This rearrangement joins TRBV18 to TRBJ2-3, with 10 nucleotides matching TRBD1. Germline V gene data show CDR1 as KGHSH and CDR2 as LQKENI. V lost 0 bases and J lost 5; bases outside the gene matches: 2. This CDR3 region has 15 residues. CDR3 region: CASSPPGQGIDTQYF. The CDR3 nucleotides read TGTGCCAGCTCACCACCGGGACAGGGGATAGATACGCAGTATTTT.

This clone has only a few counts. Distinct nucleotide sequences in the sample also encode this CDR3. The chain carries TRBV15 and TRBJ2-5, with D tentatively TRBD1 (6 bases). The V end was cut by 0 bases, the J end by 1 base, with 12 bases between. CDR3 size: 16 residues. The germline V gene has CDR1 LNHNV and CDR2 YYDKDF (reference sequence). CDR3 residues: CATSRDRGRGQETQYF. Written as DNA, the CDR3 is TGTGCCACCAGCAGAGATAGGGGCAGGGGCCAAGAGACCCAGTACTTC.